The T cell receptor beta chain described here comes from a study of cytomegalovirus exposure and HLA in healthy donors. Regarding the study as a whole: For cytomegalovirus status, the classifier reportedly gave diagnoses with high specificity and sensitivity. Earlier analysis yielded a pattern in which most TCR beta V segments were productive about 87% or about 30% of the time.

Nominally healthy donors were sampled, though unrecorded immune exposures were likely. As to this clone: What it binds is unknown.

V trimming: 5 bases; J trimming: 5 bases; junction bases outside the gene matches: 15. In germline, CDR1 is SQVTM, CDR2 ANQGSEA. This CDR3 has 16 residues. Amplification used 60 Vbeta primers and 13 Jbeta primers. Original methodology: The authors later counted 70 million to 85 million unique TCR beta chains, approximately 12 million of them shared. Using immunoSEQ multiplex PCR, the repertoire was profiled, and TCRdb retains in-frame clones only, with some absent. V and J calls and clone size are as listed in that table; D and trimming were resolved from the DNA. The sample includes under 150,000 clones, 80% to 90% of them seen just once.

The chain carries TRBV29-1 and TRBJ2-7, with 10 bases matching TRBD1. Sample: PBMCs. The TCR originated in a woman between 40 and 50 years old in good health and CMV-seropositive. The CDR3 loop is CSVKLGGTGDWNEQYF. The DNA of the CDR3 is TGCAGCGTTAAATTAGGGGGGACAGGGGACTGGAACGAGCAGTACTTC.